A single sample gave rise to the 20 T cell receptor beta chains below, sequenced in a study of radiotherapy plus CTLA-4 blockade in lung cancer (dated by TCRdb to the late 2010s). Library construction relied on the immunoSEQ multiplex PCR assay. TCRdb holds this immuneACCESS table with in-frame rearrangements only. Some clones are missing; in checked studies, unresolved V genes explain under half, and the rest has no known cause. This sample holds under 25,000 clones; around 70% were observed only once. In total, the top ten clones hold roughly 3.5% of the sample. Sequenced here: peripheral blood, sampled from a patient treated with radiotherapy plus ipilimumab. All receptors come from a human donor with non-small cell lung cancer who had stable disease on radiotherapy plus ipilimumab.

The genes are TRBV7-2 and TRBJ2-7, with a tentative D call TRBD2 (6 bases). CDR1 is SGHTA, CDR2 FQGNSA, per germline. The V and J ends lost 5 bases and 2 bases respectively, with 16 bases between them. This CDR3 contains 15 residues. This chain's CDR3 is CASSLQASAAYEQYF. The CDR3 coding sequence is TGTGCCAGCAGCCTCCAGGCTAGCGCGGCCTACGAGCAGTACTTC.

This chain links TRBV11-2 with TRBJ1-2, with D possibly being TRBD1 (5 bases). Germline CDR1 reads SGHAT; CDR2 reads FQNNGV. V lost 5 bases, J lost 0 bases, and 19 bases lay in between. The CDR3 extends over 17 amino acids. This CDR3 reads CASSPKVGGLPNYGYTF. The DNA of the CDR3 is TGTGCCAGCAGCCCAAAAGTCGGGGGGTTACCTAACTATGGCTACACCTTC.

The rearrangement uses TRBV29-1 and TRBJ2-5, with D perhaps TRBD1 (6 bases). Germline CDR1 SQVTM, CDR2 ANQGSEA. With 8 bases removed from V and 0 bases from J, the gap between germline ends came to 10 bases. The CDR3 runs 12 residues. The chain's CDR3 is CSTGQNQETQYF. In DNA form, the CDR3 reads TGCAGCACGGGACAAAACCAAGAGACCCAGTACTTC.

The V gene is TRBV27, the J gene TRBJ2-1; no clear D gene. Trimming removed 0 bases at V and 6 bases at J, with 12 bases between. Germline-derived CDR1 and CDR2 are MNHEY and SMNVEV (reference sequence). This CDR3 is 15 amino acids long. The CDR3: CASSLSAPRGNEQFF. CDR3 DNA sequence: TGTGCCAGCAGTTTATCAGCCCCCCGTGGCAATGAGCAGTTCTTC.

Only a few counts were recorded for this clone. CDR3: CASTLSGTGYGYTF. CDR3 nucleotide sequence: TGTGCCAGCACTCTGTCCGGGACAGGGTATGGCTACACCTTC. The rearrangement uses TRBV14 and TRBJ1-2; 9 bases map to TRBD1. The germline V gene has CDR1 SGHDN and CDR2 FVKESK. Trimming removed 7 bases from V and 5 bases from J; junction bases left unmatched: 8. This CDR3 has 14 residues.

This clone was recorded once. The chain links TRBV5-6 to TRBJ2-2; no clear D. Trimming shortened V by 4 bases and J by 5 bases, and 12 bases separated the two germline ends. This CDR3 is 14 amino acids long. Germline assignment: CDR1 SGHDT and CDR2 YYEEEE. The DNA of the CDR3 is TGTGCCAGCAGCCATAACAGTCTTACCGGGGAGCTGTTTTTT. Translating gives CASSHNSLTGELFF.

Comment on this clone: At one boundary the junction diverges from the germline segment, which might be a read error. The chain has TRBV5-1 and TRBJ2-2, with D possibly matching TRBD2 (5 bases). The CDR3 loop spans 13 amino acids. Germline V gene data show CDR1 as SGHRS and CDR2 as YFSETQ. The CDR3 coding sequence is TGCGCCAGCAGCGAGACTAAAACCGGCGAGCTGTTTTTT. It translates to CASSETKTGELFF.

J is TRBJ2-7 and V is TRBV28; 7 bases agree with TRBD1. J gave up 4 bases and V 2 bases, and 11 bases lay outside the gene matches. Germline V lookup: CDR1 MDHEN, CDR2 SYDVKM. The CDR3 spans 16 residues. CDR3: CASSLGVGGAKYEQYF. In DNA, the CDR3 is TGTGCCAGCAGTTTAGGGGTAGGGGGCGCGAAATACGAGCAGTACTTC.

This sequence joins TRBV5-5 and TRBJ1-5; the D gene is possibly TRBD1 (5 bases). CDR3 length: 16 residues. Germline V gene sequence: CDR1 SGHKS, CDR2 YYEKEE (reference sequence). Trimming shortened V by 3 bases and J by 0 bases, and 13 bases separated the two germline ends. CDR3 nucleotide sequence: TGTGCCAGCAGCTCACAGGACTTTTATAGCAATCAGCCCCAGCATTTT. Translated: CASSSQDFYSNQPQHF.

This clone has a handful of counts. The chain joins TRBV11-2 to TRBJ1-2, with D maybe TRBD1 (6 bases). This CDR3 has 11 amino acids. V shed 4 bases and J shed 8 bases, with 8 bases lying between them. Germline V gives CDR1 SGHAT, CDR2 FQNNGV. The CDR3 coding sequence is TGTGCCAGCAGCTCAAGGGGGGGCTACACCTTC. Translation: CASSSRGGYTF.

This chain connects TRBV28 to TRBJ1-1; 7 nucleotides agree with TRBD1. Per germline, CDR1 MDHEN and CDR2 SYDVKM. CDR3 length equals 14 residues. V was clipped by 6 bases and J by 10 bases; unmatched bases: 14. The CDR3 protein is CASSSTLYYRGAFF. The CDR3 DNA is TGTGCCAGCAGCTCGACCCTCTACTACAGGGGAGCTTTCTTT.

The J gene is TRBJ1-1, the V gene TRBV10-2, with D possibly matching TRBD1 (6 bases). The CDR3 sequence is 13 residues long. Between the trimmed V and J ends, which lost 5 bases and 3 bases, there was a span of 10 bases. The germline V gene has CDR1 WSHSY and CDR2 SAAADI. CDR3 nucleotide sequence: TGCGCCAGCAGTCCACAGGGTTACACTGAAGCTTTCTTT. It translates to CASSPQGYTEAFF.

By sample fraction, this clone is large (0.1 to 1%). The chain is built from TRBV19 and TRBJ2-5; possibly TRBD1 or TRBD2 for D (5 bases each). Germline V lookup: CDR1 LNHDA, CDR2 SQIVND (reference sequence). The CDR3 consists of 14 residues. Trimming stripped 6 bases from V and 5 bases from J, with 16 bases between. The CDR3 region has the DNA TGTGCCAGTAGCAGGACGGATTGGGGGGAGACCCAGTACTTC. Its protein product is CASSRTDWGETQYF. The complete variable domain, with remaining parts taken from reference TRBV19 and TRBJ2-5, reads DGGITQSPKYLFRKEGQNVTLSCEQNLNHDAMYWYRQDPGQGLRLIYYSQIVNDFQKGDIAEGYSVSREKKESFPLTVTSAQKNPTAFYLCASSRTDWGETQYFGPGTRLLVL.

The chain links TRBV13 to TRBJ2-1; 10 bases align to TRBD2. CDR1 and CDR2 (germline): PRHDT, FYEKMQ (reference sequence). Unmatched junction bases numbered 16, after V lost 8 bases and J lost 3 bases. The CDR3 spans 18 residues. CDR3 bases: TGTGCCAGCCGACTAGCGGGCGACCCAGCTAACTTCTACAATGAGCAGTTCTTC. It yields the protein CASRLAGDPANFYNEQFF.

The J gene is TRBJ1-1, the V gene TRBV28; D unclear. This CDR3 has 13 amino acids. V was clipped by 2 bases and J by 7 bases, with 11 bases between them. Per the germline V gene, CDR1 is MDHEN and CDR2 is SYDVKM. The DNA of the CDR3 is TGTGCCAGCAGTTTAATCGGGAACCGTGAAGCTTTCTTT. Translating gives CASSLIGNREAFF.

V gene TRBV29-1 combines with J gene TRBJ2-3; D might be TRBD2 (5 bases). V shed 4 bases and J shed 2 bases, with 13 bases lying between them. This CDR3 comprises 14 residues. Germline CDR1 is SQVTM and CDR2 is ANQGSEA. Written as DNA, the CDR3 is TGCAGCGTTGGTCCTAGCCTTAACACAGATACGCAGTATTTT. Translation gives CSVGPSLNTDTQYF.

This clone was seen only a few times. Written as DNA, the CDR3 is TGTGCCAGCAGCCGATCGGACGGTGGGCCCCAGCATTTT. Its translation is CASSRSDGGPQHF. This chain joins TRBV7-2 and TRBJ1-5; no reliable D call. The V end lost 5 bases, the J end lost 9 bases, and 14 bases lay between the germline ends. The CDR3 has 13 amino acids. The germline V gene has CDR1 SGHTA and CDR2 FQGNSA.

The V call is TRBV5-1, the J call TRBJ2-5; unclear D gene. From germline, CDR1 is SGHRS and CDR2 YFSETQ. There are 14 residues in the CDR3. The germline V and J ends were trimmed by 1 base and 4 bases, with 11 bases remaining between them. CDR3 in DNA: TGCGCCAGCAGCTTGTACTCCGGTCCAGAGACCCAGTACTTC. Translation gives CASSLYSGPETQYF.

The chain carries TRBV7-9 and TRBJ1-3, with 7 bases identical to TRBD1. CDR1 and CDR2 from the germline V gene are SEHNR and FQNEAQ (reference sequence). V lost 6 bases to trimming and J lost 4 bases; unmatched junction nucleotides: 12. The CDR3 loop spans 16 amino acids. CDR3 sequence reads: CASSPTRQGYGNTIYF. In DNA form, the CDR3 reads TGTGCCAGCAGTCCTACCCGACAGGGCTACGGAAACACCATATATTTT.

CDR3 in DNA: TGTGCCAACTCCGCGCGCGGCTCGAACACCGGGGAGCTGTTTTTT. Residues: CANSARGSNTGELFF. The V and J genes are TRBV6-1 and TRBJ2-2; D not certain. The CDR3 is 15 amino acids. Trimming took 10 bases from V and 0 from J, leaving 15 bases between them. CDR1 is MNHNS and CDR2 is SASEGT in the germline V gene.